This T cell receptor (beta chain) originates from a study of blood T cell repertoires in COVID-19. Sequencing used immunoSEQ multiplex PCR; TCRdb keeps in-frame clones, though not all of them. Of roughly 240,000 clones listed, roughly 88% were seen once; the top ten hold approximately 5.5%. The TCR comes from a woman older than 75 with COVID-19, enrolled during active disease. The sequencing sample was made of peripheral blood.

CDR3 residues: CASRPGQGTEAFF. In DNA, the CDR3 is TGTGCCAGTAGGCCGGGACAGGGCACTGAAGCTTTCTTT. The rearrangement uses TRBV19 and TRBJ1-1; 9 bases align to TRBD1. This CDR3 contains 13 residues. J lost 4 bases, V lost 6 bases, and 3 bases had no gene match. Germline-derived CDR1 and CDR2 are LNHDA and SQIVND (reference sequence).